This entry concerns a single T cell receptor (beta chain). Its antigen remains unknown. Trimming cost V 3 bases and J 5 bases; bases outside gene matches: 6. The CDR3 is 15 residues long. CDR1 is ENHRY and CDR2 is SYGVKD in the germline V gene. The data stem from a study of OX40 agonist ivuxolimab in advanced cancers. Broader study findings: Determination of antigen specificity was not performed for the expanded peripheral T cells.

Measured with immunoSEQ multiplex PCR; TCRdb has only the in-frame clones, and not every one. This repertoire shows some 45,000 clones, 75% to 90% found once; its top ten account for over 0.35%. This sample comprised CD4+ or CD8+ T cells sorted from blood, obtained in a trial of the OX40 agonist ivuxolimab. This receptor was taken from an adult with an advanced solid tumor such as melanoma, head and neck, liver or kidney cancer. The genes are TRBV10-3 and TRBJ1-5, with TRBD1 identical over 8 bases. The CDR3 sequence is CAISDRVDRDQPQHF. The DNA of the CDR3 is TGTGCCATCAGTGATCGGGTGGACAGGGATCAGCCCCAGCATTTT.